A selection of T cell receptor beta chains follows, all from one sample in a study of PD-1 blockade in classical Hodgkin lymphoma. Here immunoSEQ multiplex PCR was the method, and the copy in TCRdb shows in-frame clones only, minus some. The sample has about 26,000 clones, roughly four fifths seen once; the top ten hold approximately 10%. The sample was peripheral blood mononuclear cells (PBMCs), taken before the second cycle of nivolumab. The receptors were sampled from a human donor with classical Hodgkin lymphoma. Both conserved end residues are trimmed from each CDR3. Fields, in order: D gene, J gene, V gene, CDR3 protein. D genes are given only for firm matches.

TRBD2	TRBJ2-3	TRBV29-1	SVEERGRRDTQY
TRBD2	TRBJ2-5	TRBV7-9	ASSLGLAGVETQY
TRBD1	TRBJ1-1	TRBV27	ASSLDRGRTEAF
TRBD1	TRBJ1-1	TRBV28	ASSRGPGGVNTEAF
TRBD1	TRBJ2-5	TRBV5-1	ASSSGQPPETQY
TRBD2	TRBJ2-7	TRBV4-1	ASSGELAGYEQY
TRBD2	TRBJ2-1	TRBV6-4	ASSLNSGGAYNEQF
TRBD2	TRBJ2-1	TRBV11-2	ASSSPGGGKRGQF
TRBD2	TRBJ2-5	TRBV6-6	ASSYRQGGRETQY
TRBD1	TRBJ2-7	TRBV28	ASSPIYRGSFSYEQY
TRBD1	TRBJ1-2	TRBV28	ASSPRQGGNYGYT
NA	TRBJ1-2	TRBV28	ASSLTGSNYGYT
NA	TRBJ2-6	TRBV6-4	ASSDSSSGANVLT
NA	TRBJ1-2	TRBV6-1	ASSDTTGLGYT
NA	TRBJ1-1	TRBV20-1	SARADTEAF
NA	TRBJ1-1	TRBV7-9	ASSLDRTANTEAF
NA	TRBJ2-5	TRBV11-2	ASSLVILETQY
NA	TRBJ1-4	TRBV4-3	ASSPLDGQREKLF
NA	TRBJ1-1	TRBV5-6	ASSLGPSTEAF
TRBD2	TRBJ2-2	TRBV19	ASSIVGLAGDSNTGELF
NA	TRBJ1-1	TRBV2	ASSDPRVSGSTEAF
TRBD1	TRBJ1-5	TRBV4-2	ASSRAWTGFNQPQH
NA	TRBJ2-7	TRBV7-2	ASSLGGAGSNEQY
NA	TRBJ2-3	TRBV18	ASSPPSADTQY
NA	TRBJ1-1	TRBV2	ASSESGGASEAF
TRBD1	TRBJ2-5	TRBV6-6	ASSYSRDRQETQY
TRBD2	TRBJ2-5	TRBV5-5	ASSHTSGGETQY
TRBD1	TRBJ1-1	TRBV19	ASSIRGTGALRTEAF
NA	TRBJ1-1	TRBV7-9	ASSLGPHGGEAF
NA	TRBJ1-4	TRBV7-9	ASSKTGDEKLF
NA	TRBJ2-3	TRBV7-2	ASSLVSRADTQY
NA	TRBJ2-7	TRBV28	ASSGEYRKY
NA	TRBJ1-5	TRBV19	ASSEEGGIGQPQH
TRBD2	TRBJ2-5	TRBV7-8	ASSYKRFTSGQETQY
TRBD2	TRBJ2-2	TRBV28	ASSLGGDRIGELF
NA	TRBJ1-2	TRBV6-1	ASSEGPAASNGYT
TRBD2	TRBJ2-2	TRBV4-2	ASSQGTSDTGELF
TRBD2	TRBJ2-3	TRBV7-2	ASDERGGRADTQY
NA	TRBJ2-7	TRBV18	ASSLVGGADVEQY
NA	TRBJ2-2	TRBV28	ASSDSNSNTGELF